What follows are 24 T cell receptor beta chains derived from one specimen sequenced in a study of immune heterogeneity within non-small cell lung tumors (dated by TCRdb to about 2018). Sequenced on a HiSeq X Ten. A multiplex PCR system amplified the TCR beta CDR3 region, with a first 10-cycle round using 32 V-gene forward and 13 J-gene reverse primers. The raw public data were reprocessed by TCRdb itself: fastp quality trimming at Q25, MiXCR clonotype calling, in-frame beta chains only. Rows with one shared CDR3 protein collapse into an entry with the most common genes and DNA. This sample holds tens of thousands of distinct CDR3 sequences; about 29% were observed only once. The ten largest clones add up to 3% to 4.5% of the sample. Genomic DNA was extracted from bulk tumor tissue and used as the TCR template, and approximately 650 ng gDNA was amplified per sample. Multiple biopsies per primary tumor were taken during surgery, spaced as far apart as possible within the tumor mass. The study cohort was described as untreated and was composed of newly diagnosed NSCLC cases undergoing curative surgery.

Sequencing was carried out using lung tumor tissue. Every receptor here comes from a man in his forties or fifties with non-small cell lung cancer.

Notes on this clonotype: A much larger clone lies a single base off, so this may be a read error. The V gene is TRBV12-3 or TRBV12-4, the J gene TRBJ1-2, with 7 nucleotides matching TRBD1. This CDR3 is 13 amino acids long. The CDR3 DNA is TGTGCCAGCAGTTTAACAGGGGTCTATGGCTACATCTTC. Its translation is CASSLTGVYGYIF.

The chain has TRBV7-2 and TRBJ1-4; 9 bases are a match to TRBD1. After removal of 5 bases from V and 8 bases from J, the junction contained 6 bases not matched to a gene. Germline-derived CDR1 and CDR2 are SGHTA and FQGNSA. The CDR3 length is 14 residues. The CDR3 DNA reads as TGTGCCAGCAGCCCCGGACAGGGGAGGGAAAAACTGTTTTTT. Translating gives CASSPGQGREKLFF.

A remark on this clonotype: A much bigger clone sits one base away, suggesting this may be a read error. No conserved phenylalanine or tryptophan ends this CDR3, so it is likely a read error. CDR3 nucleotide sequence: TGTGCCACCCAGGGGCAGCCTTGGACTTCCTACGAGCAGTACCTC. This codes for CATQGQPWTSYEQYL. The V and J genes are TRBV28 and TRBJ2-7, with a weak D call TRBD1 (6 bases). Trimming stripped 10 bases from V and 1 base from J, with 20 bases between. CDR1 is MDHEN, CDR2 SYDVKM, per germline. The CDR3 spans 15 residues.

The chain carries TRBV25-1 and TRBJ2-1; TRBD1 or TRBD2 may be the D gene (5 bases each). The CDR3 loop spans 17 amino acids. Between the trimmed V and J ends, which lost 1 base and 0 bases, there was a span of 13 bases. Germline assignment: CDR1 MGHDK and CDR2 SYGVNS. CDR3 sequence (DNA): TGTGCCAGCAGTGAATCTTCGGCAGGGAGCTCCTACAATGAGCAGTTCTTC. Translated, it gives CASSESSAGSSYNEQFF.

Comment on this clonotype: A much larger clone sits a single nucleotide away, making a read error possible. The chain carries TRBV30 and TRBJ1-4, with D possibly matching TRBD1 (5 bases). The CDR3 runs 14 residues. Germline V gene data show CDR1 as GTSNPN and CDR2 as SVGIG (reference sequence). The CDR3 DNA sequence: TGTGCCTGGAGTATGGGCAAGGGGAATGAAAAACTGCTTTTT. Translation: CAWSMGKGNEKLLF.

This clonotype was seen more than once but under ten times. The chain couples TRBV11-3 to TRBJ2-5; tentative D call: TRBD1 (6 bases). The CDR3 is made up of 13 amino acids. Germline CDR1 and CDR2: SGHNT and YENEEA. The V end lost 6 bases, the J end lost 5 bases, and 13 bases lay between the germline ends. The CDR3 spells CASSSQGLETQYF. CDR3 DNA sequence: TGTGCCAGCAGTTCTCAGGGGCTGGAGACCCAGTACTTC.

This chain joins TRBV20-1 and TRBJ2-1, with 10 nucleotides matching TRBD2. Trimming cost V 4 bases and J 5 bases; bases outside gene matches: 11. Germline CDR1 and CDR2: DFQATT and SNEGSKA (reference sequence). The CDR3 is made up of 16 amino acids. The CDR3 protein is CSATSGRLTDHNEQFF. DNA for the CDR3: TGCAGTGCTACTAGCGGGAGACTTACAGACCACAATGAGCAGTTCTTC.

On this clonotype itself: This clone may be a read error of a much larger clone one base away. CDR3 DNA sequence: TGCAGTGCTAGAGTAGAGGGGAGGAACACAGATACGCAGTATTTT. This gives the protein CSARVEGRNTDTQYF. The chain has TRBV20-1 and TRBJ2-3; perhaps TRBD2 as D (6 bases). V shed 1 base and J shed 2 bases, with 13 bases lying between them. Germline-derived CDR1 and CDR2 are DFQATT and SNEGSKA (reference sequence). This CDR3 is built from 15 residues.

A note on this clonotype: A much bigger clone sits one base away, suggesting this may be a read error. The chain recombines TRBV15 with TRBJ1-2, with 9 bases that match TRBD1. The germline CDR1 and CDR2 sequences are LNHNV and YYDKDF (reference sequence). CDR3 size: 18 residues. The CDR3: CATSRDPDGMTGGGGNTF. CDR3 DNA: TGTGCCACCAGCAGAGACCCCGACGGAATGACAGGGGGAGGTGGCAACACCTTC.

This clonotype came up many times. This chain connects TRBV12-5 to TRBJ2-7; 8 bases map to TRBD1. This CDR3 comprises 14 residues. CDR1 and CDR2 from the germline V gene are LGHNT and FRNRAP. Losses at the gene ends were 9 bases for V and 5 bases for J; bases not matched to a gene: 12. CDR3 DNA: TGTGCTAGCGCAATCAGGGGGCTTCTGGACGAGCAGTACTTC. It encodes CASAIRGLLDEQYF.

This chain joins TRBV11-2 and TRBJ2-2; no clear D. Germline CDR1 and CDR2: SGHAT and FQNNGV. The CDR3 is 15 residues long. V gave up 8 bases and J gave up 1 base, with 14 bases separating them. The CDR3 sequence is CASQQWEGNTGELFF. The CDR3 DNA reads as TGTGCCAGCCAACAGTGGGAAGGGAACACCGGGGAGCTGTTTTTT.

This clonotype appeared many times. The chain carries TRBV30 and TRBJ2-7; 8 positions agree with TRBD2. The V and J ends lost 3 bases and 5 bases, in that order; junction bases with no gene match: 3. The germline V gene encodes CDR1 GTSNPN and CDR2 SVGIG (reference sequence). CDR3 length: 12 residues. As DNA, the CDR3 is TGTGCCTGGAGGCTAGCGGGTCACGAGCAGTACTTC. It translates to CAWRLAGHEQYF.

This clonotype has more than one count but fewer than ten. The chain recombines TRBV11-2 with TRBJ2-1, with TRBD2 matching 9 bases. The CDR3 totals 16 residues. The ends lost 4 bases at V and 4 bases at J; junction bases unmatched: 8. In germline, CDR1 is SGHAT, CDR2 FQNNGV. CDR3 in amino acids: CASSSSELAGYNEQFF. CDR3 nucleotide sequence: TGTGCCAGCAGCTCCTCGGAGCTAGCGGGATACAATGAGCAGTTCTTC. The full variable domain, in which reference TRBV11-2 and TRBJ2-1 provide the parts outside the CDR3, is EAGVAQSPRYKIIEKRQSVAFWCNPISGHATLYWYQQILGQGPKLLIQFQNNGVVDDSQLPKDRFSAERLKGVDSTLKIQPAKLEDSAVYLCASSSSELAGYNEQFFGPGTRLTVL.

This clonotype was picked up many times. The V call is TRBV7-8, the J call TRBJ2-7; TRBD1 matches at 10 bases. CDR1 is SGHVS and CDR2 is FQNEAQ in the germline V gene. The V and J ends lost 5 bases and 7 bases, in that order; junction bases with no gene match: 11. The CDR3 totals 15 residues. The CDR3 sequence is CASSIRAGTGEEQYF. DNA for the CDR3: TGTGCCAGCAGCATCAGAGCGGGGACAGGGGAAGAGCAGTACTTC.

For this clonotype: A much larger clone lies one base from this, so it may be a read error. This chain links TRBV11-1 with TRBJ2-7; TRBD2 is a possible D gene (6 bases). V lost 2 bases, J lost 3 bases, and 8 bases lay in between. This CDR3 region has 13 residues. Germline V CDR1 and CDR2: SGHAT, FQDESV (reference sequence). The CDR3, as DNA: TGTGCCAGCAGCTTATCGGGACTCTACGAGCAGTACTTC. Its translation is CASSLSGLYEQYF.

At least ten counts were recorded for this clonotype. CDR3 region: CASSLAGQGHQPQHF. DNA for the CDR3: TGTGCCAGCAGTTTAGCGGGACAGGGACATCAGCCCCAGCATTTT. The chain links TRBV12-3 or TRBV12-4 to TRBJ1-5; 9 nucleotides match TRBD1. CDR3 size: 15 residues. V gave up 0 bases and J gave up 5 bases; unmatched junction bases: 2.

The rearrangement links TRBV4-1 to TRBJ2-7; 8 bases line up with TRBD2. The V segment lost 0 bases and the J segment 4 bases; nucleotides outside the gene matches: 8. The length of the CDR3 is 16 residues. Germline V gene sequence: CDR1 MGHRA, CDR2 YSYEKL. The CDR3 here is CASSQEGRGALYEQYF. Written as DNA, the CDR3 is TGCGCCAGCAGCCAAGAGGGGCGGGGGGCGCTTTACGAGCAGTACTTC.

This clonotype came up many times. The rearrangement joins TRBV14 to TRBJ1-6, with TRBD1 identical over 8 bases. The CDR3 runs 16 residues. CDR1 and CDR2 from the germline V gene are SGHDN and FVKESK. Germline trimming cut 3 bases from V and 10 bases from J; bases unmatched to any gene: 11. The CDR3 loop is CASSHHDRGEGSPLHF. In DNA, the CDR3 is TGTGCCAGCAGCCATCACGACAGGGGAGAAGGATCACCCCTCCACTTT.

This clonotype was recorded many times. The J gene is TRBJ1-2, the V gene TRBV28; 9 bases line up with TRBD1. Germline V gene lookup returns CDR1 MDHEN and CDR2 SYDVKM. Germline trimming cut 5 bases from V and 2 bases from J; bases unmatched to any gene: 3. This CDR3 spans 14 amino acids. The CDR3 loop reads CASSQGQGNYGYTF. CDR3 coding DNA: TGTGCCAGCAGTCAGGGACAGGGCAACTATGGCTACACCTTC.

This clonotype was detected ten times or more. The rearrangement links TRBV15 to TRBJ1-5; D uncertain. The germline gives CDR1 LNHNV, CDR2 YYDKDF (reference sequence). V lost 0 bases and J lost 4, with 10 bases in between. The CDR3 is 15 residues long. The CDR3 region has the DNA TGTGCCACCAGCAGAGACCCGCGGGCAAATCAGCCCCAGCATTTT. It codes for CATSRDPRANQPQHF. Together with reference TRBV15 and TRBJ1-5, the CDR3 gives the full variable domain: DAMVIQNPRYQVTQFGKPVTLSCSQTLNHNVMYWYQQKSSQAPKLLFHYYDKDFNNEADTPDNFQSRRPNTSFCFLDIRSPGLGDTAMYLCATSRDPRANQPQHFGDGTRLSIL.

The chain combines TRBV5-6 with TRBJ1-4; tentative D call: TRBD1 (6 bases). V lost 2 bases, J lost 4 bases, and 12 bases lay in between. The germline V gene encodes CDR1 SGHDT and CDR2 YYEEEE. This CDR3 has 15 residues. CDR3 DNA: TGTGCCAGCAGCTTCACAGGGATAGATAATGAAAAACTGTTTTTT. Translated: CASSFTGIDNEKLFF.

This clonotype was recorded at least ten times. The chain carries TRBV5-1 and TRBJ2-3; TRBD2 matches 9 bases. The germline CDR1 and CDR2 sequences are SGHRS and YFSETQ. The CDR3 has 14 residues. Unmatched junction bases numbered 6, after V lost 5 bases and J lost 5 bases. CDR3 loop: CASRAGGQRDTQYF. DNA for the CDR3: TGCGCCAGCAGGGCGGGAGGGCAAAGAGATACGCAGTATTTT.

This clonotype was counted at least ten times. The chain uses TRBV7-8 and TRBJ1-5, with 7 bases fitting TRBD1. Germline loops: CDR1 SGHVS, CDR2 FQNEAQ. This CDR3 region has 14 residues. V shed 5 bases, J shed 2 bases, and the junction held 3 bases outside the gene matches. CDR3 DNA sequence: TGTGCCAGCAGCGCCGGACAGGGCAATCAGCCCCAGCATTTT. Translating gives CASSAGQGNQPQHF.

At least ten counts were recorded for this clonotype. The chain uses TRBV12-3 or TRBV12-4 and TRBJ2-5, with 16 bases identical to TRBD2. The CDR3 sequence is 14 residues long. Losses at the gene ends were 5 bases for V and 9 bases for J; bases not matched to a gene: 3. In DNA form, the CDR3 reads TGTGCCAGCAGTGGGACTAGCGGGGGGGCGGCCCAGTACTTC. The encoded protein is CASSGTSGGAAQYF.